A single sample is the source of the 14 T cell receptor beta chains below, sequenced in a study of cytomegalovirus exposure and HLA in healthy donors. Measured with immunoSEQ multiplex PCR; TCRdb has only the in-frame clones, and not every one. Found here are approximately 150,000 clones, about nine tenths of them singletons; the top ten hold 4.5% to 5.5%. The sample consisted of PBMCs. The source of these receptors is a man between 18 and 29 years old in good health and CMV-seropositive.

J is TRBJ2-7 and V is TRBV14; tentative D call: TRBD2 (5 bases). CDR1 and CDR2 from the germline V gene are SGHDN and FVKESK. The CDR3 covers 16 residues. V was clipped by 2 bases and J by 3 bases, with 17 bases between them. The CDR3 nucleotides read TGTGCCAGCAGCCAACCGTACCCGGGGAGAAACTACGAGCAGTACTTC. It yields the protein CASSQPYPGRNYEQYF.

The V gene is TRBV15, the J gene TRBJ2-3, with TRBD2 matching 9 bases. The germline gives CDR1 LNHNV, CDR2 YYDKDF (reference sequence). Germline trimming cut 4 bases from V and 11 bases from J; bases unmatched to any gene: 7. The CDR3 contains 13 residues. The CDR3 DNA is TGTGCCACCAGCAAAGCGGGAGGCCCGAAGCAGTATTTT. Its protein is CATSKAGGPKQYF.

On this clone itself: The same CDR3 can be traced to other DNA sequences in this sample. The chain joins TRBV29-1 to TRBJ1-4; 9 bases agree with TRBD1. The CDR3 covers 12 residues. From germline, CDR1 is SQVTM and CDR2 ANQGSEA. Trimming cost V 6 bases and J 4 bases; bases outside gene matches: 0. CDR3 sequence (DNA): TGCAGCGTGGGACAGGGTAATGAAAAACTGTTTTTT. This gives the protein CSVGQGNEKLFF. Full variable domain (remainder filled in from reference TRBV29-1 and TRBJ1-4): SAVISQKPSRDICQRGTSLTIQCQVDSQVTMMFWYRQQPGQSLTLIATANQGSEATYESGFVIDKFPISRPNLTFSTLTVSNMSPEDSSIYLCSVGQGNEKLFFGSGTQLSVL.

The genes are TRBV19 and TRBJ2-1; D ambiguous. Trimming stripped 1 base from V and 10 bases from J, with 11 bases between. Germline-derived CDR1 and CDR2 are LNHDA and SQIVND (reference sequence). The CDR3 loop spans 13 amino acids. CDR3 loop: CASSIGRSKEQFF. In DNA, the CDR3 is TGTGCCAGTAGTATAGGCAGAAGTAAAGAGCAGTTCTTC.

The rearrangement links TRBV28 to TRBJ2-5, with 10 bases identical to TRBD2. V lost 7 bases and J lost 1; bases outside the gene matches: 9. Germline-derived CDR1 and CDR2 are MDHEN and SYDVKM. The CDR3 length is 16 residues. CDR3 DNA sequence: TGTGCCAGCAAAGGGGCTAGCGGGGGCCCCCAAGAGACCCAGTACTTC. This gives the protein CASKGASGGPQETQYF.

J is TRBJ2-1 and V is TRBV6-4; the D is unclear. Trimming took off 0 bases at V and 10 bases at J, with 10 bases between the two ends. Germline-derived CDR1 and CDR2 are MRHNA and SNTAGT. The CDR3 is 13 residues long. This CDR3 reads CASSDSHGNEQFF. The DNA for the CDR3 is TGTGCCAGCAGTGACTCGCACGGTAACGAGCAGTTCTTC.

This chain connects TRBV4-1 to TRBJ2-2, with 8 bases aligning to TRBD2. The CDR3 consists of 17 residues. CDR1 is MGHRA and CDR2 is YSYEKL in the germline V gene. J lost 6 bases, V lost 1 base, and 10 bases had no gene match. The DNA for the CDR3 is TGCGCCAGCAGCCAAGGGGGCGCAGCGGGAGTTGCCGGGGAGCTGTTTTTT. This gives the protein CASSQGGAAGVAGELFF.

The chain carries TRBV7-7 and TRBJ2-2, with unresolved D. The CDR3 is 14 amino acids. V lost 5 bases, J lost 2 bases, and 9 bases lay in between. Germline loops: CDR1 SSHAT, CDR2 FNYEAQ (reference sequence). The CDR3 coding sequence is TGTGCCAGCAGCCTCGACTCCAACACCGGGGAGCTGTTTTTT. As protein: CASSLDSNTGELFF.

This clone was observed a handful of times. The rearrangement uses TRBV20-1 and TRBJ2-7, with 11 bases identical to TRBD2. V dropped 6 bases and J dropped 9; count of bases not matched to a gene: 4. The CDR3 extends over 11 amino acids. Germline V gene data show CDR1 as DFQATT and CDR2 as SNEGSKA (reference sequence). CDR3 residues: CSASSGGPQYF. CDR3 sequence (DNA): TGCAGTGCCTCTAGCGGGGGGCCGCAGTACTTC.

This clone was seen only a few times. The chain is built from TRBV13 and TRBJ2-7; 7 positions agree with TRBD1. CDR1 is PRHDT, CDR2 FYEKMQ, per germline (reference sequence). This CDR3 comprises 14 residues. Losses at the gene ends were 1 base for V and 3 bases for J; bases not matched to a gene: 3. The CDR3 region has the DNA TGTGCCAGCAGCTTAGTCGGGGACAGCTACGAGCAGTACTTC. This gives the protein CASSLVGDSYEQYF.

The rearrangement links TRBV6-1 to TRBJ2-5; a possible D gene is TRBD2 (6 bases). V lost 8 bases to trimming and J lost 4 bases, with 20 bases between them. Looked up from germline, CDR1 is MNHNS and CDR2 is SASEGT. There are 15 residues in the CDR3. CDR3 protein: CASGEEGLGGETQYF. CDR3 sequence (DNA): TGTGCCAGCGGGGAGGAGGGCCTTGGGGGAGAGACCCAGTACTTC.

The chain carries TRBV9 and TRBJ1-4; D remains ambiguous. Between the trimmed V and J ends, which lost 4 bases and 4 bases, there was a span of 11 bases. Germline V gives CDR1 SGDLS, CDR2 YYNGEE. The length of the CDR3 is 14 residues. The CDR3 DNA is TGTGCCAGCAGCCACAGTACGTTTAATGAAAAACTGTTTTTT. Residues: CASSHSTFNEKLFF.

CDR3 sequence reads: CASSLGGTGPQNIQYF. DNA for the CDR3: TGTGCCAGCAGCTTGGGGGGGACGGGGCCCCAAAACATTCAGTACTTC. V usage is TRBV7-9 and J usage is TRBJ2-4; 7 nucleotides match TRBD2. CDR3 size: 16 residues. J gave up 5 bases and V 3 bases, and 10 bases lay outside the gene matches. The germline V gene encodes CDR1 SEHNR and CDR2 FQNEAQ (reference sequence).

This clone was observed a single time. This chain uses TRBV28 with TRBJ1-2; D is perhaps TRBD1 (5 bases). CDR1 is MDHEN and CDR2 is SYDVKM in the germline V gene. Trimming removed 7 bases from V and 8 bases from J, with 14 bases in between. The CDR3 runs to 12 residues. CDR3 sequence: CASIKQDAGYTF. The CDR3 nucleotides read TGTGCCAGCATAAAACAGGATGCGGGCTACACCTTC.